This TCR beta chain comes out of a study of beta chain features in type 1 diabetes. Looking at the study overall: Cells sorted and examined across all samples totaled over 95 million.

TCRB transcripts that were expressed got sequenced, as all of the isolated RNA had been reverse transcribed. Profiling relied on immunoSEQ multiplex PCR, and the TCRdb table lists in-frame clones only, not all of them. The table includes over 65,000 clones, roughly a third detected once. Trimming at V came to 0 bases and at J to 3 bases, leaving 2 bases not matched to a gene. The CDR3 is 15 residues long. The germline gives CDR1 MDHEN, CDR2 SYDVKM. The sample consisted of stem cell memory CD4+ T cells from blood. The chain joins TRBV28 to TRBJ2-4; 7 bases align to TRBD2. This TCR came from a woman aged 18 to 35 in good health. The CDR3 sequence: CASSLWGGSKNIQYF. The CDR3 DNA sequence: TGTGCCAGCAGTTTATGGGGCGGGAGCAAAAACATTCAGTACTTC.